A single sample is the source of the 13 T cell receptor beta chains below, sequenced in a study of blood T cell repertoires in COVID-19 (dated by TCRdb to about 2020). Receptors were amplified or captured by the immunoSEQ multiplex PCR assay. Sourced from immuneACCESS, this table was stored by TCRdb with only in-frame sequences that have V and J called. A share of the clones is absent; for the studies checked, an unresolved V gene accounts for under half, and the remainder has no known explanation. Present in this sample are 190,000 or so clones, approximately 87% of which were seen just once. Of the sample, about 0.95% is held by the ten largest clones. Sample: peripheral blood. The receptors were gathered from a young woman who had recovered from COVID-19.

This sequence joins TRBV28 and TRBJ1-2, with TRBD1 as a possible D gene (6 bases). Germline V gene data show CDR1 as MDHEN and CDR2 as SYDVKM. V gave up 1 base and J gave up 3 bases, with 15 bases separating them. This CDR3 comprises 16 residues. The DNA of the CDR3 is TGTGCCAGCAGTTTATTCGACAGGTGGCGGTACTATGGCTACACCTTC. As protein: CASSLFDRWRYYGYTF.

This rearrangement joins TRBV12-1 to TRBJ1-5. TRBV12-1 is noted as a pseudogene. This CDR3 has 11 amino acids. CDR3 protein: CAIPTNQPQHF. In nucleotides, the CDR3 is TGTGCCATCCCGACTAATCAGCCCCAGCATTTT.

This rearrangement joins TRBV3-1 (or the pseudogene TRBV3-2) to TRBJ2-7, with 7 positions matching TRBD2. The CDR3 runs 15 residues. CDR1 and CDR2 from the germline V gene are LGHDT and YNNKEL (reference sequence). V was pared by 4 bases and J by 1 base, with 7 bases of the junction left unmatched. The CDR3 sequence: CASSRIAGRSYEQYV. CDR3 nucleotide sequence: TGTGCCAGCAGCCGTATAGCGGGTCGATCCTACGAGCAGTACGTC.

J is TRBJ1-6 and V is TRBV20-1; D is uncertain. The V end lost 3 bases, the J end lost 10 bases, and 16 bases lay between the germline ends. This CDR3 is 14 amino acids long. The germline V gene has CDR1 DFQATT and CDR2 SNEGSKA (reference sequence). CDR3 bases: TGCAGTGCTAGTGACCGCCGGGAGAGATCACCCCTCCACTTT. Amino acids: CSASDRRERSPLHF.

This chain uses TRBV6-4 with TRBJ2-3; 10 bases agree with TRBD2. J gave up 2 bases and V 6 bases, and 5 bases lay outside the gene matches. The CDR3 length is 15 residues. Germline V gene data show CDR1 as MRHNA and CDR2 as SNTAGT. The CDR3: CASSPGTSATDTQYF. The CDR3 DNA reads as TGTGCCAGCAGCCCCGGGACTAGCGCCACAGATACGCAGTATTTT.

This sequence joins TRBV10-2 and TRBJ1-1, with D possibly matching TRBD1 (6 bases). Trimming removed 8 bases at V and 6 bases at J, with 28 bases between. CDR1 is WSHSY, CDR2 SAAADI, per germline. CDR3 length: 17 residues. The CDR3 DNA follows: TGCGCCAGCGGCCGGGCTATGGGGGCGAGGTTTGGGTCTGAAGCTTTCTTT. It is translated as CASGRAMGARFGSEAFF.

The gene calls are TRBV5-6 and TRBJ2-2; 7 bases are a match to TRBD2. CDR1 and CDR2 (germline): SGHDT, YYEEEE. There are 16 residues in the CDR3. The V and J ends lost 2 bases and 3 bases, in that order; junction bases with no gene match: 7. This CDR3 is CASSFLAESYTGELFF. The CDR3 DNA is TGTGCCAGCAGCTTTCTAGCGGAATCGTACACCGGGGAGCTGTTTTTT.

V gene TRBV30 combines with J gene TRBJ1-1; 9 positions match TRBD1. Germline V lookup: CDR1 GTSNPN, CDR2 SVGIG (reference sequence). This CDR3 contains 13 residues. The ends lost 7 bases at V and 11 bases at J; junction bases unmatched: 14. The CDR3 sequence is CASCPGQGRTAFF. The CDR3 DNA follows: TGTGCCTCCTGCCCGGGACAGGGTAGGACGGCTTTCTTT.

A single count supports this clone. The chain employs TRBV7-8 and TRBJ2-3; D is ambiguous. The CDR3 extends over 12 amino acids. The V gene lost 5 bases and the J gene lost 2 bases, with 5 bases spanning the gap. The germline gives CDR1 SGHVS, CDR2 FQNEAQ. The CDR3 protein is CASSPYTDTQYF. Here the CDR3 DNA reads TGTGCCAGCAGCCCCTACACAGATACGCAGTATTTT.

For this clone: One junction end disagrees with the germline gene, perhaps due to a read error. The CDR3 nucleotides are TGTGCCAGCAGCTTAATGAGCGGGGACACCAATGGGCAGTTCTTC. Encoded protein: CASSLMSGDTNGQFF. This chain uses TRBV7-2 with TRBJ2-1, with D possibly matching TRBD2 (7 bases). The CDR3 extends over 15 amino acids. The germline V gene encodes CDR1 SGHTA and CDR2 FQGNSA.

This clone was observed a single time. V usage is TRBV5-5 and J usage is TRBJ2-1; D not resolved. The CDR3 runs 15 residues. The germline V gene has CDR1 SGHKS and CDR2 YYEKEE (reference sequence). The ends were cut back, 2 bases at V and 0 bases at J, with 9 bases in the middle. CDR3 sequence (DNA): TGTGCCAGCAGCTTTAGTGTGAGCTCCTACAATGAGCAGTTCTTC. Its protein product is CASSFSVSSYNEQFF.

This rearrangement joins TRBV7-9 to TRBJ1-1, with D possibly TRBD1 on 5 matching bases. Trimming took off 1 base at V and 7 bases at J, with 10 bases between the two ends. Germline V gene lookup returns CDR1 SEHNR and CDR2 FQNEAQ (reference sequence). The CDR3 runs 13 residues. CDR3 amino acids: CASSLGGGGEAFF. Here the CDR3 DNA reads TGTGCCAGCAGCTTAGGGGGCGGGGGTGAAGCTTTCTTT.

This clone was detected once. The V and J genes are TRBV29-1 and TRBJ1-5; TRBD1 is a possible D gene (6 bases). The CDR3 sequence is 14 residues long. Trimming took 4 bases from V and 2 from J, leaving 12 bases between them. Germline V lookup: CDR1 SQVTM, CDR2 ANQGSEA. CDR3 loop: CSVAQGQGNQPQHF. CDR3 sequence (DNA): TGCAGCGTTGCGCAGGGGCAGGGCAATCAGCCCCAGCATTTT.